This TCR beta chain was found in a study of early T cells in non-severe SARS-CoV-2 infection. Study as a whole: With bulk RNA from unsorted whole blood as input, sequencing yielded unpaired chains. Study findings and constraints: Private and CD4 specificities were missed by VDJdb matching, skewed to anti-spike CD8.

The V and J ends lost 0 bases and 4 bases respectively, with 6 bases between them. The CDR3 totals 13 residues. Germline V gene sequence: CDR1 SGHRS, CDR2 YFSETQ. This clonotype was seen many times. As yet, its antigen is unknown. Researchers attached unique molecular identifiers to individual cDNA molecules. From the 5' RACE reads, TCRdb called clonotypes with MiXCR, one entry per CDR3 protein. The sample holds about 35,000 distinct CDR3 sequences, about 4.7% seen once. The rearrangement joins TRBV5-1 to TRBJ2-3; D ambiguous. This clonotype was obtained from an adult who was a healthcare worker with PCR-confirmed SARS-CoV-2 infection or an uninfected control (not recorded which). The source material was whole blood. DNA of the CDR3: TGCGCCAGCAGCTTGGGAGTCCCAGATACGCAGTATTTT. Protein: CASSLGVPDTQYF.